Below are 3 T cell receptor beta chains sequenced from a single sample in a study of shared clonotypes between healthy human individuals. Libraries were prepared by immunoSEQ multiplex PCR; TCRdb keeps only in-frame clonotypes and omits some of them. The data hold about 1.5 million clones, with 95% to 99% observed a single time. Specimen: naive CD4+ T cells sorted from blood. As to subset: CD45RA+ positively selected. These receptors were taken from a man in his thirties or forties in good health.

The J gene is TRBJ1-1, the V gene TRBV10-1, with D unresolved. Germline CDR1 reads WNHNN; CDR2 reads SYGVQD (reference sequence). Trimming left V 0 bases short and J 5 bases short, with 13 bases between. This CDR3 is 15 amino acids long. The CDR3 nucleotides read TGCGCCAGCAGTGAGTCGCGGGGTGAAACAACTGAAGCTTTCTTT. Protein product: CASSESRGETTEAFF.

The chain joins TRBV5-5 to TRBJ2-1; TRBD2 matches at 11 bases. Looked up from germline, CDR1 is SGHKS and CDR2 is YYEKEE (reference sequence). CDR3 length equals 18 residues. The V segment lost 0 bases and the J segment 4 bases; nucleotides outside the gene matches: 9. CDR3 nucleotides: TGTGCCAGCAGCTTGGAACTAGCGGGAGTGGGTCTTTACAATGAGCAGTTCTTC. This encodes CASSLELAGVGLYNEQFF.

The rearrangement joins TRBV7-2 to TRBJ2-7, with 7 bases aligning to TRBD2. With V trimmed by 7 bases and J by 2 bases, 5 bases remained unmatched. Germline values: CDR1 SGHTA, CDR2 FQGNSA. This CDR3 is built from 13 residues. This chain's CDR3 is CASTRGGPYEQYF. CDR3 nucleotide sequence: TGTGCCAGCACCCGGGGAGGGCCCTACGAGCAGTACTTC. Variable domain in full (rest from reference TRBV7-2 and TRBJ2-7): GAGVSQSPSNKVTEKGKDVELRCDPISGHTALYWYRQSLGQGLEFLIYFQGNSAPDKSGLPSDRFSAERTGGSVSTLTIQRTQQEDSAVYLCASTRGGPYEQYFGPGTRLTVT.